The next 17 T cell receptor beta chains were all read from a single sample in a study of cytomegalovirus exposure and HLA in healthy donors. The study ran its PCR with 60 Vbeta and 13 Jbeta primers. Some clones are missing from TCRdb's copy, which holds only in-frame ones; the method was immunoSEQ multiplex PCR. The sample includes about 120,000 clones, 73% of them seen just once. What was sequenced was PBMCs. These receptors were collected from a woman between 35 and 50 years old in good health and CMV-seronegative.

The CDR3, as DNA: TGTGCCAGCAGCTTAGACCAAGCATACGAGCAGTACTTC. Its protein product is CASSLDQAYEQYF. The rearrangement uses TRBV7-9 and TRBJ2-7; no definite D call. There are 13 residues in the CDR3. In germline, CDR1 is SEHNR, CDR2 FQNEAQ (reference sequence). V gave up 1 base and J gave up 4 bases, with 8 bases separating them.

This sequence joins TRBV2 and TRBJ2-5, with 16 bases lining up with TRBD2. Judging by the DNA end, TRBJ2-7 fits better; the J call may be wrong. The CDR3 is 18 amino acids. CDR1 SNHLY and CDR2 FYNNEI come from the germline V gene. The CDR3 here is CASSEPGLAGGSSYEQYF. The CDR3 nucleotides are TGTGCCAGCAGTGAACCGGGACTAGCGGGAGGGTCCTCCTACGAGCAGTACTTC.

The rearrangement links TRBV2 to TRBJ2-3; D is possibly TRBD2 (7 bases). CDR1 is SNHLY and CDR2 is FYNNEI in the germline V gene. CDR3 length: 18 residues. V lost 7 bases to trimming and J lost 0 bases, with 23 bases between them. CDR3 DNA sequence: TGTGCCAGCACCATCCCCCGGGGCGGGGGCACGAGCACAGATACGCAGTATTTT. Its translation: CASTIPRGGGTSTDTQYF.

This sequence joins TRBV18 and TRBJ2-1; D gene uncertain. CDR3 length: 15 amino acids. The V and J ends lost 3 bases and 1 base respectively, with 10 bases between them. The germline V gene encodes CDR1 KGHSH and CDR2 LQKENI. CDR3 loop: CASSPELASYNEQFF. The CDR3 DNA sequence: TGTGCCAGCTCACCGGAGCTGGCATCCTACAATGAGCAGTTCTTC.

CDR3 region: CASSFGTITDTQYF. CDR3 in DNA: TGTGCCAGCAGTTTCGGTACTATCACAGATACGCAGTATTTT. V usage is TRBV27 and J usage is TRBJ2-3, with D uncertain. The CDR3 runs to 14 residues. Germline CDR1 reads MNHEY; CDR2 reads SMNVEV (reference sequence). V was clipped by 3 bases and J by 2 bases, with 9 bases between them.

The J gene is TRBJ1-3, the V gene TRBV7-8; TRBD1 aligns across 7 bases. This CDR3 has 18 amino acids. Trimming cost V 4 bases and J 4 bases; bases outside gene matches: 16. Germline-derived CDR1 and CDR2 are SGHVS and FQNEAQ. CDR3 in DNA: TGTGCCAGCAGCTCTATACGTGTGGGACAGTGGAAAGGAAACACCATATATTTT. It translates to CASSSIRVGQWKGNTIYF. Using reference TRBV7-8 and TRBJ1-3 for the parts outside the CDR3, the full variable domain is GAGVSQSPRYKVAKRGQDVALRCDPISGHVSLFWYQQALGQGPEFLTYFQNEAQLDKSGLPSDRFFAERPEGSVSTLKIQRTQQEDSAVYLCASSSIRVGQWKGNTIYFGEGSWLTVV.

CDR3 DNA sequence: TGTGCCAGCAGTGAACGACTAGCGGGGGGGAATGAGCAGTTCTTC. It specifies CASSERLAGGNEQFF. The J gene is TRBJ2-1, the V gene TRBV6-1, with 14 nucleotides matching TRBD2. Trimming removed 2 bases from V and 7 bases from J; junction bases left unmatched: 1. This CDR3 is 15 amino acids long. Germline CDR1 is MNHNS and CDR2 is SASEGT.

V and J are TRBV4-1 and TRBJ1-3, with 8 bases fitting TRBD1. Losses at the gene ends were 3 bases for V and 2 bases for J; bases not matched to a gene: 9. This CDR3 is built from 17 residues. Per germline, CDR1 MGHRA and CDR2 YSYEKL. The DNA for the CDR3 is TGCGCCAGCAGCCACGGATTAGGACAGGGCGCTGGAAACACCATATATTTT. Encoded protein: CASSHGLGQGAGNTIYF.

The V gene is TRBV7-2, the J gene TRBJ1-2; weak D call: TRBD1 (6 bases). This CDR3 has 16 residues. Trimming pared 5 bases from V and 2 bases from J, leaving 18 bases between. The V gene's germline CDR1 is SGHTA and CDR2 FQGNSA. The CDR3 nucleotides read TGTGCCAGCAGCCGCAGTGGGGGGGGCCAAAACTATGGCTACACCTTC. Its protein is CASSRSGGGQNYGYTF.

The gene calls are TRBV19 and TRBJ1-5; 9 bases are shared with TRBD1. V trimming: 2 bases; J trimming: 9 bases; junction bases outside the gene matches: 8. Looked up from germline, CDR1 is LNHDA and CDR2 is SQIVND (reference sequence). The length of the CDR3 is 15 residues. DNA of the CDR3: TGTGCCAGTAGTATACCCGGGACAGGGTTTTGGCCCCAGCATTTT. Protein: CASSIPGTGFWPQHF.

The V gene is TRBV7-6, the J gene TRBJ2-7, with 9 bases identical to TRBD1. Germline V gene sequence: CDR1 SGHVS, CDR2 FNYEAQ. The length of the CDR3 is 14 residues. J gave up 4 bases and V 4 bases, and 5 bases lay outside the gene matches. CDR3 nucleotides: TGTGCCAGCAGCTACGGGACAGGGTCATACGAGCAGTACTTC. Amino acid sequence: CASSYGTGSYEQYF.

The CDR3 sequence is CASSLGLAQETQYF. The CDR3 DNA is TGTGCCAGCAGCTTAGGGTTGGCCCAAGAGACCCAGTACTTC. This rearrangement joins TRBV11-2 to TRBJ2-5; the D is unclear. Germline lookup yields CDR1 SGHAT and CDR2 FQNNGV. The V end lost 1 base, the J end lost 1 base, and 7 bases lay between the germline ends. CDR3 size: 14 residues.

The J gene is TRBJ2-7, the V gene TRBV30; possible D gene TRBD1, 5 bases. The CDR3 runs to 12 residues. V lost 0 bases to trimming and J lost 6 bases, with 9 bases between them. Per the germline V gene, CDR1 is GTSNPN and CDR2 is SVGIG (reference sequence). The CDR3 DNA reads as TGTGCCTGGAGTGTGTCCCAGGGCGAGCAGTACTTC. Its translation is CAWSVSQGEQYF.

This sequence joins TRBV4-1 and TRBJ1-5; D may be TRBD1 (5 bases). The CDR3 runs 16 residues. Germline V gene sequence: CDR1 MGHRA, CDR2 YSYEKL. The ends were cut back, 0 bases at V and 4 bases at J, with 13 bases in the middle. The CDR3 loop reads CASSQDGTGRNQPQHF. CDR3 DNA sequence: TGCGCCAGCAGCCAAGATGGTACAGGTCGTAATCAGCCCCAGCATTTT.

The V call is TRBV6-5, the J call TRBJ1-5; perhaps TRBD1 as D (6 bases). Trimming left V 6 bases short and J 1 base short, with 13 bases between. The CDR3 contains 15 residues. CDR1 is MNHEY and CDR2 is SVGAGI in the germline V gene. The CDR3: CASRPQGGSNQPQHF. In DNA form, the CDR3 reads TGTGCCAGCAGGCCACAGGGAGGGAGCAATCAGCCCCAGCATTTT.

The genes are TRBV2 and TRBJ2-1, with D unresolved. V dropped 4 bases and J dropped 8 bases, with 6 bases sitting between them. Per the germline V gene, CDR1 is SNHLY and CDR2 is FYNNEI. This CDR3 region has 11 residues. Here the CDR3 reads CASSGLDEQFF. As DNA, the CDR3 is TGTGCCAGCAGTGGTCTCGATGAGCAGTTCTTC.

As to this clone: An end of the junction does not agree with germline; a read error may underlie this. V is TRBV7-9 and J is TRBJ2-1; D is possibly TRBD2 (5 bases). This CDR3 contains 12 residues. Per germline, CDR1 SEHNR and CDR2 FQNEAQ (reference sequence). The DNA for the CDR3 is TGTTCCAGCAGCTCCGGGATCAATGAGCAGTTCTTC. This gives the protein CSSSSGINEQFF.